A selection of T cell receptor beta chains follows, all from one sample in a study of response to subunit inactivated influenza vaccine. TCRdb used MiXCR to reprocess the RT-PCR reads, holding one entry per CDR3 protein. The sample records 300,000 to 350,000 distinct CDR3 sequences, 21% being singletons. The sequences come from PBMCs from blood, collected 21 months after vaccination. These TCRs come from a man aged 45-69 years who received an inactivated influenza vaccine. Each CDR3 is given with its conserved first and last residue. Fields, in order: V gene, J gene, D gene, clone size, CDR3 protein, CDR3 DNA. The D gene is left open where the match is weak. For some rows the clone size is stated as once, few or many, or as a class when expanded; others skip it.

TRBV6-2/TRBV6-3	TRBJ2-2	TRBD2	few	CASSRLAPGELFF	TGTGCCAGCAGCCGACTAGCTCCCGGGGAGCTGTTTTTT
TRBV7-6	TRBJ1-5	TRBD1	-	CASSLGTGVSNQPQHF	TGTGCCAGCAGCTTAGGGACAGGGGTTAGCAATCAGCCCCAGCATTTT
TRBV20-1	TRBJ1-1	-	-	CSASIGAWNTEAFF	TGCAGTGCTAGCATCGGGGCCTGGAACACTGAAGCTTTCTTT
TRBV11-1	TRBJ2-1	-	many	CASSPRQALMGSYNEQFF	TGTGCCAGCAGCCCCCGGCAGGCATTAATGGGTTCCTACAATGAGCAGTTCTTC
TRBV5-1	TRBJ2-7	TRBD2	-	CASSTGGRSLDEQYF	TGCGCCAGCAGCACTGGCGGGAGGAGCCTAGACGAGCAGTACTTC
TRBV18	TRBJ2-5	-	few	CASSLSTGGSQYF	TGTGCCAGCTCACTATCGACAGGCGGGTCCCAGTACTTC
TRBV7-9	TRBJ1-1	TRBD1	-	CASSDHRGPYTEAFF	TGTGCCAGCAGCGATCACAGGGGGCCCTACACTGAAGCTTTCTTT
TRBV5-5	TRBJ1-1	-	-	CASSLPGPAFEAFF	TGTGCCAGCAGCCTCCCAGGGCCGGCCTTTGAAGCTTTCTTT
TRBV4-3	TRBJ1-5	-	-	CASSQDLGSIGSNQPQHF	TGCGCCAGCAGCCAAGATCTCGGCTCGATAGGGAGCAATCAGCCCCAGCATTTT
TRBV27	TRBJ1-6	TRBD1	-	CASRAPGTGNSPLHF	TGTGCCAGCAGGGCCCCCGGGACAGGCAATTCACCCCTCCACTTT